Listed here is a single T cell receptor (beta chain). What it binds is not known. The sample belongs to a study of graft-versus-host responses after intestinal transplantation. Here immunoSEQ multiplex PCR was the method, and the copy in TCRdb shows in-frame clones only, minus some. Of over 90,000 clones in the sample, roughly 90% were seen once. V was trimmed by 2 bases and J by 0 bases, leaving 7 bases between them. Germline V gene data show CDR1 as MNHEY and CDR2 as SVGAGI. This CDR3 spans 14 amino acids. This receptor was identified in a human donor who received an intestinal transplant. Here the sequenced sample was unstimulated CD8+ T cells sorted from spleen or lymph node cells, taken before intestinal transplant. J is TRBJ2-5 and V is TRBV6-5; no firm D call. As DNA, the CDR3 is TGTGCCAGCAGTTACACACCGTACCAAGAGACCCAGTACTTC. Amino acids: CASSYTPYQETQYF.